A single sample gave rise to the 8 T cell receptor beta chains below, sequenced in a study of blood T cell repertoires in COVID-19. TCRdb's table, derived via immunoSEQ multiplex PCR, lists solely in-frame clones and lacks some. The sample includes about 190,000 clones, around 85% of them seen just once. Source material: peripheral blood. These receptors were obtained from a woman between 45 and 60 years old with acute or convalescent COVID-19.

V is TRBV13 and J is TRBJ1-1; 7 positions agree with TRBD1. Per germline, CDR1 PRHDT and CDR2 FYEKMQ (reference sequence). CDR3 length: 16 amino acids. Losses at the gene ends were 5 bases for V and 5 bases for J; bases not matched to a gene: 14. The CDR3 nucleotides read TGTGCCAGCAGCCCAGCTACAGGGGTAACGGGGACTGAAGCTTTCTTT. This sequence encodes CASSPATGVTGTEAFF.

This chain links TRBV4-2 with TRBJ1-5; a weak D match, TRBD1 (6 bases). This CDR3 comprises 19 residues. The germline CDR1 and CDR2 sequences are LGHNA and YNFKEQ. V lost 0 bases and J lost 2, with 20 bases in between. For the CDR3, the DNA is TGTGCCAGCAGCCAAGAAGTCGTGGCAGGGGCTTCAGGCAATCAGCCCCAGCATTTT. Amino acids: CASSQEVVAGASGNQPQHF.

The chain couples TRBV7-2 to TRBJ2-7; D might be TRBD2 (5 bases). This CDR3 has 15 amino acids. The germline V gene has CDR1 SGHTA and CDR2 FQGNSA. Trimming removed 2 bases at V and 6 bases at J, with 17 bases between. CDR3: CASSLSRAATGEQYF. The CDR3 nucleotides are TGTGCCAGCAGCTTAAGCCGAGCGGCTACCGGCGAGCAGTACTTC.

The V call is TRBV11-2, the J call TRBJ2-7; 9 bases match TRBD2. CDR1 is SGHAT and CDR2 is FQNNGV in the germline V gene. V trimming: 1 base; J trimming: 3 bases; junction bases outside the gene matches: 4. CDR3 length equals 15 residues. CDR3 amino acids: CASSLAGGRVYEQYF. The CDR3 nucleotides read TGTGCCAGCAGCTTAGCAGGCGGGAGGGTCTACGAGCAGTACTTC. The full variable domain, in which reference TRBV11-2 and TRBJ2-7 provide the parts outside the CDR3, is EAGVAQSPRYKIIEKRQSVAFWCNPISGHATLYWYQQILGQGPKLLIQFQNNGVVDDSQLPKDRFSAERLKGVDSTLKIQPAKLEDSAVYLCASSLAGGRVYEQYFGPGTRLTVT.

The J gene is TRBJ1-1, the V gene TRBV6-2 or TRBV6-3, with D possibly TRBD1 on 6 matching bases. Trimming left V 0 bases short and J 1 base short, with 9 bases between. The CDR3 is 15 residues long. The germline V gene has CDR1 MNHEY and CDR2 SVGEGT. This CDR3 is CASSYSGQRNTEAFF. The CDR3 DNA reads as TGTGCCAGCAGTTACTCTGGACAGAGGAACACTGAAGCTTTCTTT.

V usage is TRBV23-1 and J usage is TRBJ1-5; D is uncertain. TRBV23-1 is designated an ORF whose function remains uncertain. V was cut by 6 bases and J by 2 bases, with 11 bases left in between. CDR3 length equals 14 residues. The CDR3 protein is CASRRDARNQPQHF. The CDR3 DNA sequence: TGCGCCAGCAGACGGGATGCTCGCAATCAGCCCCAGCATTTT.

The DNA for the CDR3 is TGTGCCACCGACTGGGCCGGGACAGGAAAGAATGAGCAGTTCTTC. Encoded protein: CATDWAGTGKNEQFF. This chain links TRBV6-5 with TRBJ2-1; 8 bases agree with TRBD1. In germline, CDR1 is MNHEY, CDR2 SVGAGI. The CDR3 runs to 15 residues. After removal of 10 bases from V and 7 bases from J, the junction contained 15 bases not matched to a gene.

V usage is TRBV7-2 and J usage is TRBJ2-1, with D perhaps matching TRBD2 (6 bases). The CDR3 consists of 14 residues. Germline assignment: CDR1 SGHTA and CDR2 FQGNSA. In DNA, the CDR3 is TGTGCTTCTTACAGGTGGGGGGATCCACATGAGCAGTTCTTC. Amino acids: CASYRWGDPHEQFF.